Listed here are 30 T cell receptor beta chains from one sample, sequenced in a study of T cell changes during pregnancy in multiple sclerosis. The protocol was immunoSEQ multiplex PCR, while the TCRdb copy is restricted to in-frame clones and leaves out a portion. The sample has about 47,000 clones; more than 80% are singletons. The sample consisted of CD8+ T cells from peripheral blood mononuclear cells, taken in the second trimester of pregnancy. All receptors come from a female donor with multiple sclerosis, enrolled in a pregnancy study.

V gene TRBV5-4 combines with J gene TRBJ2-7, with 7 bases matching TRBD1. Germline assignment: CDR1 SGHNT and CDR2 YYREEE (reference sequence). The CDR3 consists of 13 residues. After removal of 1 base from V and 3 bases from J, the junction contained 1 base not matched to a gene. CDR3 DNA sequence: TGTGCCAGCAGCTTGACAGGGGACTACGAGCAGTACTTC. Protein product: CASSLTGDYEQYF.

The CDR3 coding sequence is TGTGCCAGCAGCTCGGGACTAGGGCTAAATGAGCAGTTCTTC. It is translated as CASSSGLGLNEQFF. The rearrangement uses TRBV7-6 and TRBJ2-1; 8 bases are a match to TRBD2. Trimming at V came to 4 bases and at J to 7 bases, leaving 6 bases not matched to a gene. The CDR3 spans 14 residues. Germline V gene data show CDR1 as SGHVS and CDR2 as FNYEAQ.

V and J are TRBV2 and TRBJ1-5; 9 nucleotides match TRBD1. The germline V gene has CDR1 SNHLY and CDR2 FYNNEI. The length of the CDR3 is 13 residues. J was trimmed by 5 bases and V by 8 bases; bases with no gene match: 4. CDR3 nucleotide sequence: TGTGCCAGCGGGGACAGGGACTATCAGCCCCAGCATTTT. Its protein product is CASGDRDYQPQHF.

The J gene is TRBJ2-7, the V gene TRBV6-1; D perhaps matches TRBD2 (5 bases). The CDR3 is made up of 13 amino acids. With 4 bases removed from V and 3 bases from J, the gap between germline ends came to 10 bases. CDR1 and CDR2 from the germline V gene are MNHNS and SASEGT. The CDR3 DNA sequence: TGTGCCAGCAGTGCCGGACTGTTCTACGAGCAGTACTTC. This encodes CASSAGLFYEQYF.

The V gene is TRBV6-4, the J gene TRBJ1-6; 8 bases are shared with TRBD1. The junction had 5 bases not matched to a gene; V was cut back by 3 bases and J by 7 bases. The CDR3 sequence is 15 residues long. Germline V gives CDR1 MRHNA, CDR2 SNTAGT. CDR3: CASSDSRQGNSPLHF. CDR3 coding DNA: TGTGCCAGCAGTGATAGTCGACAGGGGAATTCACCCCTCCACTTT.

The V call is TRBV28, the J call TRBJ2-4; D not resolved. Germline V lookup: CDR1 MDHEN, CDR2 SYDVKM. CDR3 length: 15 residues. The V end lost 4 bases, the J end lost 0 bases, and 10 bases lay between the germline ends. The CDR3 DNA is TGTGCCAGCAGTTCACACCCTCTAGCCAAAAACATTCAGTACTTC. Translation: CASSSHPLAKNIQYF.

This sequence joins TRBV6-1 and TRBJ1-2; tentatively, D is TRBD1 (5 bases). With 3 bases removed from V and 4 bases from J, the gap between germline ends came to 9 bases. Looked up from germline, CDR1 is MNHNS and CDR2 is SASEGT. CDR3 size: 13 residues. CDR3 sequence reads: CASSEGLIYGYTF. The DNA for the CDR3 is TGTGCCAGCAGTGAGGGGCTTATCTATGGCTACACCTTC.

The rearrangement uses TRBV4-1 and TRBJ2-7; 9 bases are a match to TRBD2. Germline V CDR1 and CDR2: MGHRA, YSYEKL. The CDR3 is 14 amino acids. V gave up 3 bases and J gave up 6 bases; unmatched junction bases: 6. CDR3 region: CASSQSSGGAEQYF. The CDR3 DNA reads TGCGCCAGCAGCCAGAGTAGCGGGGGAGCCGAGCAGTACTTC.

This chain uses TRBV5-4 with TRBJ2-3; D is perhaps TRBD2 (5 bases). V lost 4 bases and J 6 bases, leaving 21 bases between the germline ends. The germline gives CDR1 SGHNT, CDR2 YYREEE (reference sequence). CDR3 length equals 16 residues. CDR3 coding DNA: TGTGCCAGCAGCACGGGCGGGCGGGTTATTCCGGATACGCAGTATTTT. Amino acid sequence: CASSTGGRVIPDTQYF. Complete variable domain (other parts from reference TRBV5-4 and TRBJ2-3): ETGVTQSPTHLIKTRGQQVTLRCSSQSGHNTVSWYQQALGQGPQFIFQYYREEENGRGNFPPRFSGLQFPNYSSELNVNALELDDSALYLCASSTGGRVIPDTQYFGPGTRLTVL.

The chain is built from TRBV6-5 and TRBJ1-2; D unclear. The V gene's germline CDR1 is MNHEY and CDR2 SVGAGI. Deletions cut 4 bases from V and 7 bases from J, with 7 bases between. The CDR3 spans 11 residues. CDR3 protein: CASSSRGGYTF. The CDR3, as DNA: TGTGCCAGCAGTTCTCGGGGTGGCTACACCTTC.

With regard to this clone: Mismatch with germline at one junction end may stem from a read error. The chain combines TRBV5-4 with TRBJ2-7; D ambiguous. This CDR3 spans 13 amino acids. From germline, CDR1 is SGHNT and CDR2 YYREEE (reference sequence). In DNA form, the CDR3 reads TGTGCCAGCAGCTTGGACTCGTCCTCCGAGCAGTACTTC. It yields the protein CASSLDSSSEQYF.

The chain carries TRBV4-2 and TRBJ2-2; the D is unclear. Germline V CDR1 and CDR2: LGHNA, YNFKEQ. Between the trimmed V and J ends, which lost 1 base and 8 bases, there was a span of 26 bases. This CDR3 is 19 amino acids long. CDR3 sequence: CASSQAPLLEVQVEGELFF. CDR3 nucleotides: TGTGCCAGCAGCCAAGCCCCCCTACTTGAGGTACAAGTGGAGGGGGAGCTGTTTTTT.

The chain uses TRBV29-1 and TRBJ1-2; 9 bases are shared with TRBD1. This CDR3 is 15 amino acids long. The V gene's germline CDR1 is SQVTM and CDR2 ANQGSEA. Germline trimming cut 4 bases from V and 0 bases from J; bases unmatched to any gene: 6. CDR3 protein: CSVVFGTGTNYGYTF. In nucleotides, the CDR3 is TGCAGCGTTGTTTTCGGGACAGGGACTAACTATGGCTACACCTTC.

The CDR3 region has the DNA TGTGCCAGCAGCTTAGCGGGGGGGCAGACAGATACGCAGTATTTT. The encoded protein is CASSLAGGQTDTQYF. The genes are TRBV7-3 and TRBJ2-3; 9 bases are a match to TRBD2. Losses at the gene ends were 2 bases for V and 3 bases for J; bases not matched to a gene: 3. The germline CDR1 and CDR2 sequences are SGHTA and FQGTGA. CDR3 length: 15 amino acids.

The V call is TRBV27, the J call TRBJ1-2; D might be TRBD1 (5 bases). The CDR3 is 13 residues long. Germline V gives CDR1 MNHEY, CDR2 SMNVEV (reference sequence). Between the trimmed V and J ends, which lost 5 bases and 4 bases, there was a span of 11 bases. The CDR3: CASSPGMSYGYTF. As DNA, the CDR3 is TGTGCCAGCAGTCCAGGGATGAGCTATGGCTACACCTTC.

This clone has a count of ten or more. This chain uses TRBV27 with TRBJ1-2; D possibly corresponds to TRBD1 (5 bases). The CDR3 runs 15 residues. Deletions cut 3 bases from V and 2 bases from J, with 13 bases between. Germline V CDR1 and CDR2: MNHEY, SMNVEV (reference sequence). The CDR3, as DNA: TGTGCCAGCAGTTTTATTTACGACAGCAACTATGGCTACACCTTC. It yields the protein CASSFIYDSNYGYTF.

The rearrangement links TRBV6-8 to TRBJ2-7, with 8 bases identical to TRBD1. Looked up from germline, CDR1 is MNHGY and CDR2 is SAAAGT. The CDR3 has 15 residues. V lost 2 bases to trimming and J lost 2 bases; unmatched junction nucleotides: 5. The CDR3 here is CASSYEDRVAYEQYF. The CDR3 coding sequence is TGTGCCAGCAGTTACGAGGACAGGGTGGCCTACGAGCAGTACTTC.

The chain couples TRBV7-9 to TRBJ2-1; D might be TRBD1 (5 bases). Trimming pared 6 bases from V and 1 base from J, leaving 25 bases between. CDR1 and CDR2 from the germline V gene are SEHNR and FQNEAQ (reference sequence). The length of the CDR3 is 19 residues. DNA for the CDR3: TGTGCCAGCAGAGCTGACTCAGGGCGTCCAAAGCTGTCCTACAATGAGCAGTTCTTC. This codes for CASRADSGRPKLSYNEQFF.

The gene calls are TRBV6-5 and TRBJ1-2; D is unresolved. The CDR3 spans 13 residues. V lost 7 bases, J lost 8 bases, and 17 bases lay in between. Germline assignment: CDR1 MNHEY and CDR2 SVGAGI. The CDR3 region is CASTVGGIRGYTF. CDR3 nucleotides: TGTGCCAGCACGGTTGGAGGAATTCGCGGCTACACCTTC.

In its sample, this clone is medium-sized (0.01 to 0.1%). This CDR3 reads CASSDKPNNEQFF. Written as DNA, the CDR3 is TGTGCCAGCAGTGATAAGCCTAACAATGAGCAGTTCTTC. The chain couples TRBV6-4 to TRBJ2-1; D remains unclear. This CDR3 is 13 amino acids long. V lost 3 bases to trimming and J lost 5 bases, with 8 bases between them. Germline loops: CDR1 MRHNA, CDR2 SNTAGT.

This clone appeared once. CDR3 nucleotide sequence: TGTGCCAGCAGCTTAGGTATAAATGAGCAGTTCTTC. Its translation: CASSLGINEQFF. V and J are TRBV7-9 and TRBJ2-1; D unclear. V shed 1 base and J shed 7 bases, with 5 bases lying between them. This CDR3 is built from 12 residues. CDR1 and CDR2 from the germline V gene are SEHNR and FQNEAQ (reference sequence).

The chain recombines TRBV28 with TRBJ2-1; 8 nucleotides align to TRBD1. The J segment lost 6 bases and the V segment lost 5 bases, leaving 9 bases of the junction unmatched. Per germline, CDR1 MDHEN and CDR2 SYDVKM. CDR3 size: 15 residues. CDR3 sequence reads: CASSPTGTGINEQFF. The CDR3 DNA reads TGTGCCAGCAGTCCGACCGGGACAGGTATCAATGAGCAGTTCTTC.

The rearrangement links TRBV7-2 to TRBJ1-6; D is ambiguous. The CDR3 runs 15 residues. The germline V gene encodes CDR1 SGHTA and CDR2 FQGNSA. The V gene lost 6 bases and the J gene lost 10 bases, with 19 bases spanning the gap. CDR3 sequence: CASSLHSSTGSPLHF. The CDR3 region has the DNA TGTGCCAGCAGTTTACACAGCTCTACGGGGTCACCCCTCCACTTT. Looking up the rest from reference TRBV7-2 and TRBJ1-6 gives the full variable domain: GAGVSQSPSNKVTEKGKDVELRCDPISGHTALYWYRQSLGQGLEFLIYFQGNSAPDKSGLPSDRFSAERTGGSVSTLTIQRTQQEDSAVYLCASSLHSSTGSPLHFGNGTRLTVT.

V is TRBV5-1 and J is TRBJ2-7; tentative D call: TRBD1 (6 bases). Trimming left V 4 bases short and J 3 bases short, with 11 bases between. This CDR3 has 13 amino acids. Per the germline V gene, CDR1 is SGHRS and CDR2 is YFSETQ. In DNA, the CDR3 is TGCGCCAGCAGCCCCCCACAGGGCTACGAGCAGTACTTC. This codes for CASSPPQGYEQYF. Complete variable domain (other parts from reference TRBV5-1 and TRBJ2-7): KAGVTQTPRYLIKTRGQQVTLSCSPISGHRSVSWYQQTPGQGLQFLFEYFSETQRNKGNFPGRFSGRQFSNSRSEMNVSTLELGDSALYLCASSPPQGYEQYFGPGTRLTVT.

J is TRBJ2-1 and V is TRBV11-2, with D maybe TRBD2 (6 bases). This CDR3 is 14 amino acids long. Per germline, CDR1 SGHAT and CDR2 FQNNGV. Trimming removed 4 bases from V and 10 bases from J, with 17 bases in between. CDR3 DNA: TGTGCCAGCAGCTCCGGGCCGGCGGGATGGGAGCAGTTCTTC. It codes for CASSSGPAGWEQFF. The entire variable domain, with the rest obtained from reference TRBV11-2 and TRBJ2-1, is as follows: EAGVAQSPRYKIIEKRQSVAFWCNPISGHATLYWYQQILGQGPKLLIQFQNNGVVDDSQLPKDRFSAERLKGVDSTLKIQPAKLEDSAVYLCASSSGPAGWEQFFGPGTRLTVL.

The chain joins TRBV11-2 to TRBJ1-5; D possibly corresponds to TRBD1 (5 bases). CDR3 length: 13 residues. Germline loops: CDR1 SGHAT, CDR2 FQNNGV. Trimming cost V 9 bases and J 2 bases, with 11 bases left between them. The CDR3 protein is CASQGYRNQPQHF. As DNA, the CDR3 is TGTGCCAGTCAGGGTTATCGCAATCAGCCCCAGCATTTT.

This clone came up once. V and J are TRBV6-1 and TRBJ2-7; perhaps TRBD2 as D (7 bases). Trimming removed 7 bases from V and 2 bases from J, with 15 bases in between. There are 14 residues in the CDR3. Per germline, CDR1 MNHNS and CDR2 SASEGT. The CDR3 protein is CASTGRGGAYEQYF. The CDR3 DNA reads TGTGCCAGCACTGGGAGGGGGGGTGCCTACGAGCAGTACTTC.

The chain is built from TRBV7-3 and TRBJ2-1, with D tentatively TRBD2 (6 bases). CDR1 SGHTA and CDR2 FQGTGA come from the germline V gene. V was clipped by 3 bases and J by 4 bases, with 16 bases between them. The CDR3 is 16 amino acids. This CDR3 reads CASSLGPGVWYNEQFF. In DNA, the CDR3 is TGTGCCAGCAGCTTGGGGCCGGGGGTGTGGTACAATGAGCAGTTCTTC.

V gene TRBV10-3 combines with J gene TRBJ1-1, with 8 bases lining up with TRBD1. J lost 1 base, V lost 3 bases, and 7 bases had no gene match. Germline lookup yields CDR1 ENHRY and CDR2 SYGVKD. This CDR3 spans 16 amino acids. CDR3 sequence: CAISDYRTGKNTEAFF. CDR3 sequence (DNA): TGTGCCATCAGTGATTATAGGACAGGGAAGAACACTGAAGCTTTCTTT.

The chain couples TRBV15 to TRBJ1-3; D is uncertain. This CDR3 spans 13 amino acids. In germline, CDR1 is LNHNV, CDR2 YYDKDF (reference sequence). V gave up 8 bases and J gave up 1 base, with 9 bases separating them. The CDR3 DNA reads TGTGCCACCTCCGGCGGGTCTGGAAACACCATATATTTT. Translating it yields CATSGGSGNTIYF.